This T cell receptor beta chain derives from a study of blood T cells in healthy people across ages. Findings and caveats of the study: TCR beta diversity per million T cells fell roughly linearly with age. Researchers deemed the diversity estimates from one million T cells underestimates.

A word on this clonotype: The antigen is not known.

The authors ran a second PCR of about 6 to 11 cycles using a sample-barcoded 5' primer and a J-beta primer mix. Tagging of each cDNA molecule was performed by a template-switch adaptor with 12 random nucleotides. From the 5' RACE reads, TCRdb called clonotypes with MiXCR, one entry per CDR3 protein. The sample carries about 800,000 distinct CDR3 sequences, roughly 25% recorded once. Germline loops: CDR1 SGHAT, CDR2 FQNNGV. The CDR3 length is 14 residues. The same sample was also studied in work on T cells of mothers and their children.

Sequenced sample: blood. The V call is TRBV11-2, the J call TRBJ2-5, with TRBD2 matching over 12 bases. The J call may not be correct, given that the DNA end is closer to TRBJ2-1. The receptor comes from a boy younger than 18 in good health. CDR3 loop: CASSLDLAGGQQFF. The DNA for the CDR3 is TGTGCCAGCAGCTTAGATCTAGCGGGAGGGCAGCAGTTCTTC.